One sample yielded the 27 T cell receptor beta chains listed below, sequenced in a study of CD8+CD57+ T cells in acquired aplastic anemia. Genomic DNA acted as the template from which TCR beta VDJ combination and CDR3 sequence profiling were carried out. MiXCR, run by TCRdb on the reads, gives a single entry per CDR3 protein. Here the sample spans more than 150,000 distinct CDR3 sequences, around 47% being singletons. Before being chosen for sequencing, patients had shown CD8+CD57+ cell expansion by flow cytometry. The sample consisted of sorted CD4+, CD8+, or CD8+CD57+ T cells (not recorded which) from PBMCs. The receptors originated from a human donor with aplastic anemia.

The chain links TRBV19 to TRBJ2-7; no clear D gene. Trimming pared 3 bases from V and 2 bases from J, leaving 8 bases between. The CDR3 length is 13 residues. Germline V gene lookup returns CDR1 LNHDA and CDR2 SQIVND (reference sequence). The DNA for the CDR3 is TGTGCCAGTAGTATGGTGGCTCCCTACGAGCAGTACTTC. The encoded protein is CASSMVAPYEQYF.

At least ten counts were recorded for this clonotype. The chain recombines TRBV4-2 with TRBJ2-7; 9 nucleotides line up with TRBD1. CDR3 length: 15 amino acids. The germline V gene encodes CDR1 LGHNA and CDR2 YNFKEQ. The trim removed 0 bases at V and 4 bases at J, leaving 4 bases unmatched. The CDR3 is CASSQELQGAYEQYF. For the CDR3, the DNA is TGTGCCAGCAGCCAAGAACTACAGGGGGCATACGAGCAGTACTTC.

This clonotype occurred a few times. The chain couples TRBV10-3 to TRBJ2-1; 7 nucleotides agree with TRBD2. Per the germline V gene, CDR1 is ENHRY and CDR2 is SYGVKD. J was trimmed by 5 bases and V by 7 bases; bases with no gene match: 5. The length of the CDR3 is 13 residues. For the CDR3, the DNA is TGTGCCATCACCAGCGGGGTAAACAATGAGCAGTTCTTC. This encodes CAITSGVNNEQFF.

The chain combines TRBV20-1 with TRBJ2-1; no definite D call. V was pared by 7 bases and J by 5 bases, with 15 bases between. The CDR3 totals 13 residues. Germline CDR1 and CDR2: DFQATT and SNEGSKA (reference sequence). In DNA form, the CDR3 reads TGCAGTGTTTCGGGCCTGGGCGACAATGAGCAGTTCTTC. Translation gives CSVSGLGDNEQFF.

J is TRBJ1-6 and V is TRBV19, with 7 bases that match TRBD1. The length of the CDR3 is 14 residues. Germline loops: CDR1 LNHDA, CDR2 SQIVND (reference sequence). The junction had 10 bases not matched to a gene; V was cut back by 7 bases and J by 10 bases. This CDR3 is CASTSTGLGSPLHF. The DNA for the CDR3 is TGTGCCAGTACCTCGACAGGGCTTGGATCACCCCTCCACTTT.

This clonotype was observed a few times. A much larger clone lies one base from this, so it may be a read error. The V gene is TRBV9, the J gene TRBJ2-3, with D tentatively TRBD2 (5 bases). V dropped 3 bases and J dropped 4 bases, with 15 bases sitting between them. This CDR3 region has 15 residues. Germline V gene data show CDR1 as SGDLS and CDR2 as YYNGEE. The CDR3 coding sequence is TGTGCCAGCAGCGCCCTTTTAGCGAGGTCAGATACGCAGTATTTT. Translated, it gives CASSALLARSDTQYF.

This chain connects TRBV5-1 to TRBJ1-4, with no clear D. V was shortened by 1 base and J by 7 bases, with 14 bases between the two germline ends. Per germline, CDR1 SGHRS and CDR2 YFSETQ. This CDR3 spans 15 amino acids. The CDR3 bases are TGCGCCAGCAGCTTGCTCGGGGATAGTAGTGAAAAACTGTTTTTT. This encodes CASSLLGDSSEKLFF.

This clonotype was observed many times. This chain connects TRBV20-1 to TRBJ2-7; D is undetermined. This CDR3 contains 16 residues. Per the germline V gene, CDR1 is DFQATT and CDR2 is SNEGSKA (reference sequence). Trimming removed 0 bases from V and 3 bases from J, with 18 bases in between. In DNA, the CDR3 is TGCAGTGCTAGAGATCGGCTGTATGGACGGAGCTACGAGCAGTACTTC. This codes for CSARDRLYGRSYEQYF.

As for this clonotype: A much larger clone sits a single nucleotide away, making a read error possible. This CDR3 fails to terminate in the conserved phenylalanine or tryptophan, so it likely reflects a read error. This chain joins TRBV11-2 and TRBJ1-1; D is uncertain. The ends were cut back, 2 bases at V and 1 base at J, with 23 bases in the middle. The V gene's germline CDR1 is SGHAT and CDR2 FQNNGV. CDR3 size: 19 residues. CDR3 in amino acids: CASSLRSERVPKENTEAFL. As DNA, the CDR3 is TGTGCCAGCAGCTTACGTTCTGAGAGAGTGCCGAAGGAGAACACTGAAGCTTTCCTT.

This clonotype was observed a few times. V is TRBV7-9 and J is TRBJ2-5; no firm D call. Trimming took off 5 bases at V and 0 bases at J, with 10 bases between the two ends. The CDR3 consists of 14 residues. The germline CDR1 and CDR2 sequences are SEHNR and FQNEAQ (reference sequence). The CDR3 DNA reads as TGTGCCAGCAGCGTTGGACCTTACCAAGAGACCCAGTACTTC. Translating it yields CASSVGPYQETQYF. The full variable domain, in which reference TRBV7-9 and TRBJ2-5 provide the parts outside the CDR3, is DTGVSQNPRHKITKRGQNVTFRCDPISEHNRLYWYRQTLGQGPEFLTYFQNEAQLEKSRLLSDRFSAERPKGSFSTLEIQRTEQGDSAMYLCASSVGPYQETQYFGPGTRLLVL.

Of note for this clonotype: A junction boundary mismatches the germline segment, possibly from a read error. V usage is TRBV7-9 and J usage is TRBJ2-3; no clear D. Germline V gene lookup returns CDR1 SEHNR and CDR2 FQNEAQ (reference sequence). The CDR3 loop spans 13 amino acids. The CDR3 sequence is CASGQISTDRQYF. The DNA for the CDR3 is TGTGCCAGCGGGCAGATTAGCACAGATAGGCAGTATTTT.

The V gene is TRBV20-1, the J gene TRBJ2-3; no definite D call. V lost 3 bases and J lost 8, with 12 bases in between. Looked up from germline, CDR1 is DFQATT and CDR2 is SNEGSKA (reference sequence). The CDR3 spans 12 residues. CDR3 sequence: CSARVDGATQYF. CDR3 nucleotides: TGCAGTGCTAGGGTCGACGGTGCTACGCAGTATTTT.

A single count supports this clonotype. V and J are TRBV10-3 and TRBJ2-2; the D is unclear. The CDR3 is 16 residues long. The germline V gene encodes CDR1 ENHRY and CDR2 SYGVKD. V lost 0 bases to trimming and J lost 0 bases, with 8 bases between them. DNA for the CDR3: TGTGCCATCAGTGAGTCCCAGGCAACGAACACCGGGGAGCTGTTTTTT. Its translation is CAISESQATNTGELFF.

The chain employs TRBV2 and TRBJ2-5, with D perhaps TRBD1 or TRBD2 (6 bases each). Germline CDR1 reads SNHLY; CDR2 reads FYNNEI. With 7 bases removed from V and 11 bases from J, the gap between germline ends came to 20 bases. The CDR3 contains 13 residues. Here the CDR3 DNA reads TGTGCCAGCAAAAGGGGGGCCACAGGTACGCAGTACTTC. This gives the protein CASKRGATGTQYF.

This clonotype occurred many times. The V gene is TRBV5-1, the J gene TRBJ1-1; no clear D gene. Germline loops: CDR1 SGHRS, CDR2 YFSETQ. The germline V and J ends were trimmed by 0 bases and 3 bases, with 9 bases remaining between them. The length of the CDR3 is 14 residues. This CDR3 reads CASSLEIGYTEAFF. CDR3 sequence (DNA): TGCGCCAGCAGCTTGGAAATTGGGTACACTGAAGCTTTCTTT.

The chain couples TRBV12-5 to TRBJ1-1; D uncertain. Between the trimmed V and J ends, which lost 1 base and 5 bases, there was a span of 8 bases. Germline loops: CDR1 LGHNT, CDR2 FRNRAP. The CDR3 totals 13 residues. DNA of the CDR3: TGTGCTAGTGGTTTGGGGGCTCGGACTGAAGCTTTCTTT. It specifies CASGLGARTEAFF. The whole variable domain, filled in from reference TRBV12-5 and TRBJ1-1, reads DARVTQTPRHKVTEMGQEVTMRCQPILGHNTVFWYRQTMMQGLELLAYFRNRAPLDDSGMPKDRFSAEMPDATLATLKIQPSEPRDSAVYFCASGLGARTEAFFGQGTRLTVV.

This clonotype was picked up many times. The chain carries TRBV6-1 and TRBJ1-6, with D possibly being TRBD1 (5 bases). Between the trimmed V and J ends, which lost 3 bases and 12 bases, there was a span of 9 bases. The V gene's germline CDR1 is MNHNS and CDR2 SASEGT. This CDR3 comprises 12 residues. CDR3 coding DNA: TGTGCCAGCAGTGACAGGGTGGGACCCCTCCACTTT. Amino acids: CASSDRVGPLHF.

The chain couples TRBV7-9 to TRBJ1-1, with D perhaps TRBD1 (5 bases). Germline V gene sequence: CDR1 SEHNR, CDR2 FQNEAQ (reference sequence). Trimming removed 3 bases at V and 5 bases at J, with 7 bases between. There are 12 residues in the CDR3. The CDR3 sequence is CASSLGETEAFF. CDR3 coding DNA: TGTGCCAGCAGCTTGGGGGAGACTGAAGCTTTCTTT.

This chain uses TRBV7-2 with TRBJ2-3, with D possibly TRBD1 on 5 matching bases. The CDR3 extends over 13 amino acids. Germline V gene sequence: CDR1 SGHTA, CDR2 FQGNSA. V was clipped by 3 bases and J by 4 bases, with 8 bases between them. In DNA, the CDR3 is TGTGCCAGCAGCTTGTGGGGCGCAGATACGCAGTATTTT. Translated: CASSLWGADTQYF.

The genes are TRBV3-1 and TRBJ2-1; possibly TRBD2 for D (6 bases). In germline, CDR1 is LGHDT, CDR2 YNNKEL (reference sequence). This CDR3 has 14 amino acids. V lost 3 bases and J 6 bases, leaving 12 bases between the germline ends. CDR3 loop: CASSHGGITNEQFF. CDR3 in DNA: TGTGCCAGCAGCCACGGCGGGATAACCAATGAGCAGTTCTTC.

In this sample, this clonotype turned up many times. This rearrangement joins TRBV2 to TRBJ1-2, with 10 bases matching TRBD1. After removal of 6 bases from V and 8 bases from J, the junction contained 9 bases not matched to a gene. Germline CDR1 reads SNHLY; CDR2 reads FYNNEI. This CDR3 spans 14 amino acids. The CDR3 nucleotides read TGTGCCAGCAGGACAGGGGGCGCGGTGTTCGGCTACACCTTC. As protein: CASRTGGAVFGYTF.

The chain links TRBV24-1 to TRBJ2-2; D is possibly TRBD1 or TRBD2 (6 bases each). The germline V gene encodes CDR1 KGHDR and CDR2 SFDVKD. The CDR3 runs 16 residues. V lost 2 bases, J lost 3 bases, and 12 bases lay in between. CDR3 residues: CATSDYRGLDTGELFF. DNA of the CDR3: TGTGCCACCAGTGATTACCGGGGGCTGGACACCGGGGAGCTGTTTTTT.

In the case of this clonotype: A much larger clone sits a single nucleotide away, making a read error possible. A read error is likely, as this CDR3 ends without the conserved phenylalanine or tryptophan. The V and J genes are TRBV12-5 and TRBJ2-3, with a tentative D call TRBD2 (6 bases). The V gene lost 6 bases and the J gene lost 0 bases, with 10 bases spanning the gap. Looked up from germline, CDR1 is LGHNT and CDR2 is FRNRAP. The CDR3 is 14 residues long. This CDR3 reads CASGPGLSTDTQYL. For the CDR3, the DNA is TGTGCTAGTGGCCCAGGACTAAGCACAGATACGCAGTATCTT.

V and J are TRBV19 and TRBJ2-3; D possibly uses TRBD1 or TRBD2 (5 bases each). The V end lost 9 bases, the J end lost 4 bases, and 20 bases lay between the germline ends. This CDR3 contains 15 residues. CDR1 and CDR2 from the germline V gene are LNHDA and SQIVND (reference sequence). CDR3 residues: CASSEAEQGADTQYF. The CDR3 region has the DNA TGTGCCAGCAGTGAAGCGGAGCAGGGTGCAGATACGCAGTATTTT.

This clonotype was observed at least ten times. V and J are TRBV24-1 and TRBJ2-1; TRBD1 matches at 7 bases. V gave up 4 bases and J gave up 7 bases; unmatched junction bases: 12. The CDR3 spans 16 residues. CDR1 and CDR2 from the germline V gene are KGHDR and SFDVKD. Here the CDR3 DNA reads TGTGCCACCAGTGACTCAACAGGGGAAGTAGGAAATGAGCAGTTCTTC. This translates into CATSDSTGEVGNEQFF.

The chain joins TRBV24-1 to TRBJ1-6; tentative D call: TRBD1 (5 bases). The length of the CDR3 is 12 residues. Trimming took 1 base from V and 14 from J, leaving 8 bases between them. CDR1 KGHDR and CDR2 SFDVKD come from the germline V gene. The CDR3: CATSDFRGTLHF. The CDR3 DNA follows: TGTGCCACCAGTGATTTTCGGGGGACCCTCCACTTT.

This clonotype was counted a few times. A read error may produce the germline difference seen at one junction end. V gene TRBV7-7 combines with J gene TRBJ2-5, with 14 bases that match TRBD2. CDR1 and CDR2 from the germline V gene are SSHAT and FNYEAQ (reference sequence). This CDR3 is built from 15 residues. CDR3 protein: CASSYGTSGSETQYF. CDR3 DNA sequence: TGTGCTAGCAGCTACGGGACTAGCGGGAGCGAGACCCAGTACTTC.